This TCR beta chain was profiled in a study of blood T cells in healthy people across ages. A second about 6 to 11 cycle PCR used barcoded and J-beta primers. TCRdb re-called the 5' RACE reads through MiXCR, storing one row per CDR3 protein. The sample lists roughly 1,000,000 distinct CDR3 sequences; approximately 25% were seen once. This clonotype turned up a few times. The same sample was also used in a study of T cells of mothers and their children. From that second work: Second-PCR amplification with M1S added sample barcodes and 2-4 random nucleotides.

Input material: blood. This sequence originates from a girl aged 2 to 10 in good health.

The CDR3 region is CAISKNRDRQFF. CDR3 bases: TGTGCCATCAGCAAAAACAGGGACCGGCAGTTCTTC. The chain joins TRBV10-3 to TRBJ2-5; D is possibly TRBD1 (6 bases). The last part of the DNA fits TRBJ2-1 better; the J call may be wrong. The length of the CDR3 is 12 residues. Germline values: CDR1 ENHRY, CDR2 SYGVKD.